This T cell receptor (beta chain) was profiled in a study of blood T cell repertoires in COVID-19. Method: immunoSEQ multiplex PCR; TCRdb's copy keeps in-frame clones and lacks some. The profile shows approximately 260,000 clones, about 88% of them singletons. Per the germline V gene, CDR1 is MDHEN and CDR2 is SYDVKM. The germline V and J ends were trimmed by 5 bases and 11 bases, with 13 bases remaining between them. The CDR3 spans 12 residues. This clone has more than one count but fewer than ten. This clonotype was sampled from a man between 18 and 35 years old with active or convalescent COVID-19. The chain is built from TRBV28 and TRBJ1-5; no firm D call. Source material: peripheral blood. The CDR3 nucleotides are TGTGCCAGCAGTCGAGGGTCCACGGCCCAGCATTTT. This sequence encodes CASSRGSTAQHF.